The 25 T cell receptor beta chains below come from one sample, sequenced in a study of T cell repertoires in cytomegalovirus infection. These receptors lack a known antigen. TCRdb re-called the reads through MiXCR, storing one row per CDR3 protein. The data show roughly 860,000 distinct CDR3 sequences, 32% seen once. The sequencing here drew on cultured CD8+ T cells from PBMCs, taken from culture after CMV antigen stimulation. All receptors come from a human donor in good health (CMV status not recorded). Some clones in this sample may be carry-over from other donors' samples.

Written as DNA, the CDR3 is TGTGCCAGCAGTTACCGCCATACCGAGCAGTACGTC. Amino acid sequence: CASSYRHTEQYV. The V gene is TRBV6-2 or TRBV6-3, the J gene TRBJ2-7, with D uncertain. Germline V CDR1 and CDR2: MNHEY, SVGEGT. This CDR3 is 12 amino acids long. V was trimmed by 2 bases and J by 6 bases, leaving 8 bases between them.

The V gene is TRBV7-8, the J gene TRBJ2-7, with a tentative D call TRBD2 (6 bases). V lost 5 bases and J 3 bases, leaving 11 bases between the germline ends. Per the germline V gene, CDR1 is SGHVS and CDR2 is FQNEAQ. The CDR3 covers 13 residues. CDR3: CASSVGGNYEQYF. DNA of the CDR3: TGTGCCAGCAGCGTGGGGGGTAACTACGAGCAGTACTTC.

This clonotype was seen a few times. The rearrangement uses TRBV29-1 and TRBJ2-1, with D unresolved. Between the trimmed V and J ends, which lost 7 bases and 3 bases, there was a span of 4 bases. Germline values: CDR1 SQVTM, CDR2 ANQGSEA. This CDR3 has 10 residues. CDR3 protein: CSGHYNEQFF. CDR3 nucleotides: TGCAGCGGACACTACAATGAGCAGTTCTTC.

In its sample, this clonotype was seen a few times. This chain connects TRBV7-4 to TRBJ2-7; a weak D match, TRBD2 (5 bases). The CDR3 consists of 13 residues. Trimming stripped 8 bases from V and 3 bases from J, with 14 bases between. CDR1 SGHVT and CDR2 SQSDAQ come from the germline V gene. CDR3 in DNA: TGTGCCAGCGGAGGTCCGGACTTCTACGAGCAGTACTTC. Translated, it gives CASGGPDFYEQYF.

A few counts support this clonotype. This chain joins TRBV6-2 or TRBV6-3 and TRBJ2-1; D uncertain. The V end was cut by 5 bases, the J end by 0 bases, with 8 bases between. The germline gives CDR1 MNHEY, CDR2 SVGEGT. The CDR3 runs to 14 residues. The CDR3 nucleotides are TGTGCCAGCAGTACATCCTACTCCTACAATGAGCAGTTCTTC. It encodes CASSTSYSYNEQFF.

The CDR3 DNA sequence: TGTGCCAGCAGTTACTCGGGGACAGGTTTAGCCACTGAAGCTTTCTTT. This sequence encodes CASSYSGTGLATEAFF. The J gene is TRBJ1-1, the V gene TRBV6-6; 8 bases agree with TRBD1. CDR3 size: 16 residues. Germline V lookup: CDR1 MNHNY, CDR2 SVGAGI (reference sequence). The trim removed 0 bases at V and 4 bases at J, leaving 7 bases unmatched.

The rearrangement joins TRBV20-1 to TRBJ2-3, with 9 bases that match TRBD2. This CDR3 spans 15 amino acids. From germline, CDR1 is DFQATT and CDR2 SNEGSKA (reference sequence). With 5 bases clipped from V and 0 bases from J, the junction kept 6 bases outside the gene matches. The chain's CDR3 is CSAGTSGRSTDTQYF. CDR3 nucleotides: TGCAGTGCTGGAACTAGCGGGCGGAGCACAGATACGCAGTATTTT.

Note on this clonotype: Possible read error: a much larger clone is one base away. The V call is TRBV5-3, the J call TRBJ2-7, with D possibly TRBD1 on 5 matching bases. TRBV5-3 is marked as an open reading frame, function uncertain. With 8 bases removed from V and 2 bases from J, the gap between germline ends came to 20 bases. CDR3 length: 15 residues. CDR3 sequence: CASSPGHQFAYEQYF. The CDR3 DNA sequence: TGTGCCAGCAGCCCAGGACACCAGTTTGCCTACGAGCAGTACTTC.

This chain joins TRBV5-4 and TRBJ1-1; 8 nucleotides agree with TRBD1. V lost 4 bases and J lost 7; bases outside the gene matches: 6. Per the germline V gene, CDR1 is SGHNT and CDR2 is YYREEE (reference sequence). This CDR3 is 13 amino acids long. The CDR3 region has the DNA TGTGCCAGCAGCCTAGACAGGGGCGGTGAAGCTTTCTTT. This encodes CASSLDRGGEAFF.

In its sample, this clonotype was seen a few times. V gene TRBV28 combines with J gene TRBJ2-2; D assignment may be TRBD1 or TRBD2 (5 bases each). The V gene's germline CDR1 is MDHEN and CDR2 SYDVKM. The CDR3 has 13 residues. The ends were cut back, 8 bases at V and 4 bases at J, with 11 bases in the middle. The CDR3 nucleotides are TGTGCCAGCGGGACCCCGGGCACCGGGGAGCTGTTTTTT. Amino acids: CASGTPGTGELFF.

The sample holds a few counts of this clonotype. The chain links TRBV6-1 to TRBJ2-1, with 8 nucleotides matching TRBD2. This CDR3 has 14 amino acids. Looked up from germline, CDR1 is MNHNS and CDR2 is SASEGT. V trimming: 8 bases; J trimming: 1 base; junction bases outside the gene matches: 4. Written as DNA, the CDR3 is TGTGCCAGCGGGGTAGCGGGGTCCTACAATGAGCAGTTCTTC. It translates to CASGVAGSYNEQFF.

This clonotype was observed a few times. The chain employs TRBV7-3 and TRBJ2-1, with 9 nucleotides matching TRBD2. CDR1 and CDR2 (germline): SGHTA, FQGTGA. The CDR3 extends over 18 amino acids. V lost 5 bases and J lost 6; bases outside the gene matches: 17. CDR3 sequence: CASSQHPPWRGGINEQFF. Here the CDR3 DNA reads TGTGCCAGCAGCCAACATCCTCCTTGGCGGGGGGGGATCAATGAGCAGTTCTTC.

The CDR3 is CASSSTPWGAGGAWVYGYTF. The CDR3 DNA reads TGTGCCAGCAGTTCCACCCCCTGGGGGGCAGGGGGCGCATGGGTCTATGGCTACACCTTC. The chain has TRBV28 and TRBJ1-2, with 8 bases identical to TRBD1. Germline CDR1 and CDR2: MDHEN and SYDVKM. V lost 4 bases to trimming and J lost 4 bases; unmatched junction nucleotides: 23. There are 20 residues in the CDR3.

The V call is TRBV12-3 or TRBV12-4, the J call TRBJ2-1, with 9 bases identical to TRBD1. The junction had 8 bases not matched to a gene; V was cut back by 3 bases and J by 2 bases. The CDR3 spans 17 residues. DNA of the CDR3: TGTGCCAGCAGTTTCCCGACAGGGGGTTCCCCCTACAATGAGCAGTTCTTC. It codes for CASSFPTGGSPYNEQFF.

This rearrangement joins TRBV15 to TRBJ2-3; 8 nucleotides line up with TRBD1. The V segment lost 7 bases and the J segment 5 bases; nucleotides outside the gene matches: 5. The CDR3 is 13 amino acids. In germline, CDR1 is LNHNV, CDR2 YYDKDF (reference sequence). For the CDR3, the DNA is TGTGCCACCATTGGACAGGGTCGAGATACGCAGTATTTT. Residues: CATIGQGRDTQYF.

V is TRBV6-5 and J is TRBJ2-5, with 16 bases aligning to TRBD2. The ends lost 2 bases at V and 5 bases at J; junction bases unmatched: 11. Per the germline V gene, CDR1 is MNHEY and CDR2 is SVGAGI. The CDR3 contains 19 residues. In DNA, the CDR3 is TGTGCCAGCAGTTACCCCGGGACTAGCGGGGGGGCGTCAGTGGAGACCCAGTACTTC. It translates to CASSYPGTSGGASVETQYF.

The chain couples TRBV19 to TRBJ2-1; 7 bases are shared with TRBD1. The CDR3 totals 16 residues. The V and J ends lost 1 base and 2 bases, in that order; junction bases with no gene match: 5. Germline V CDR1 and CDR2: LNHDA, SQIVND (reference sequence). The CDR3, as DNA: TGTGCCAGTAGTATAGGGGGGCAGGGGGCCTACAATGAGCAGTTCTTC. This encodes CASSIGGQGAYNEQFF.

CDR3 residues: CASSLKYLVTSGGLVGETQYF. CDR3 DNA sequence: TGTGCCAGCAGTTTAAAGTATCTGGTGACTAGCGGGGGCCTTGTCGGAGAGACCCAGTACTTC. The chain joins TRBV12-3 or TRBV12-4 to TRBJ2-5, with 12 positions matching TRBD2. V lost 2 bases, J lost 4 bases, and 20 bases stayed unmatched. There are 21 residues in the CDR3.

This clonotype was observed many times. This rearrangement joins TRBV7-6 to TRBJ2-1, with D unresolved. V lost 5 bases and J 5 bases, leaving 13 bases between the germline ends. Germline CDR1 reads SGHVS; CDR2 reads FNYEAQ. This CDR3 is 14 amino acids long. The CDR3 region is CASSPQAGHNEQFF. CDR3 nucleotide sequence: TGTGCCAGCAGCCCCCAGGCAGGACACAATGAGCAGTTCTTC. Using reference TRBV7-6 and TRBJ2-1 for the parts outside the CDR3, the full variable domain is GAGVSQSPRYKVTKRGQDVALRCDPISGHVSLYWYRQALGQGPEFLTYFNYEAQQDKSGLPNDRFSAERPEGSISTLTIQRTEQRDSAMYRCASSPQAGHNEQFFGPGTRLTVL.

The V and J genes are TRBV19 and TRBJ2-7; D possibly corresponds to TRBD1 (6 bases). The germline gives CDR1 LNHDA, CDR2 SQIVND (reference sequence). V lost 0 bases and J lost 4, with 7 bases in between. CDR3 length: 13 amino acids. This CDR3 is CASSIDQGYEQYV. The CDR3 bases are TGTGCCAGTAGTATAGACCAGGGGTACGAGCAGTACGTC.

The chain recombines TRBV2 with TRBJ2-7, with a tentative D call TRBD2 (5 bases). Germline loops: CDR1 SNHLY, CDR2 FYNNEI. This CDR3 has 13 residues. V lost 7 bases, J lost 0 bases, and 10 bases lay in between. CDR3 bases: TGTGCCAGCAATGGACGGGACTCCTACGAGCAGTACTTC. It encodes CASNGRDSYEQYF.

Notes on this clonotype: Its ends do not fully match the called genes, so a read error is possible. The chain has TRBV7-6 and TRBJ2-5; 8 bases match TRBD2. There are 15 residues in the CDR3. The V gene's germline CDR1 is SGHVS and CDR2 FNYEAQ. The chain's CDR3 is CASSLERGSWETQYF. The CDR3 bases are TGTGCTAGCAGCCTAGAGCGGGGGAGCTGGGAGACCCAGTACTTC.

This clonotype was counted at least ten times. The chain employs TRBV7-6 and TRBJ2-7; TRBD2 agrees at 9 bases. The CDR3 length is 14 residues. V lost 5 bases and J lost 7; bases outside the gene matches: 9. Germline CDR1 reads SGHVS; CDR2 reads FNYEAQ. CDR3 bases: TGTGCCAGCAGCATTGGCGGGGGGGCCAATGAGCAGTACTTC. Protein sequence: CASSIGGGANEQYF.

The chain uses TRBV10-3 and TRBJ2-5; 7 nucleotides agree with TRBD2. Germline V gene data show CDR1 as ENHRY and CDR2 as SYGVKD. V shed 6 bases, J shed 5 bases, and the junction held 12 bases outside the gene matches. This CDR3 comprises 15 residues. The CDR3 here is CAIRVRTGEGETQYF. The CDR3, as DNA: TGTGCCATCAGAGTGAGGACGGGGGAGGGCGAGACCCAGTACTTC.

Worth noting for this clonotype: Only one base separates this from a far larger clonotype, so it likely reflects a read error. The rearrangement uses TRBV12-3 or TRBV12-4 and TRBJ1-3, with no clear D. Trimming shortened V by 7 bases and J by 4 bases, and 2 bases separated the two germline ends. This CDR3 region has 10 residues. The CDR3 sequence: CASNGNTIYF. CDR3 DNA: TGTGCCAGCAACGGAAACACCATATATTTT.